This record concerns one T cell receptor (beta chain) sequence. What it recognizes is unknown. From germline, CDR1 is MDHEN and CDR2 SYDVKM. V shed 3 bases and J shed 1 base, with 19 bases lying between them. The CDR3 is 18 residues long. This entry is derived from a study of shared clonotypes between healthy human individuals. Findings of the study overall: Generally, naive subsets came out with larger estimated richness than memory subsets. Only blood was sampled, and tissue TCR repertoires likely differ from blood ones.

The data were produced by immunoSEQ multiplex PCR, yet TCRdb's version contains in-frame clones alone and is incomplete. The sample has hundreds of thousands of clones, about three quarters seen once. The source of this sequence is a woman aged 25 to 39 in good health. Sample: memory CD4+ T cells sorted from blood. The subset denotes: CD45RA-negative fraction. This chain uses TRBV28 with TRBJ1-5; D call uncertain. The chain's CDR3 is CASSLDGFYDGSNQPQHF. As DNA, the CDR3 is TGTGCCAGCAGTTTGGATGGTTTTTACGATGGAAGCAATCAGCCCCAGCATTTT.